Following are 32 T cell receptor beta chains from one sample sequenced in a study of long-term antiretroviral therapy in people with HIV. Survey-level immunoSEQ v3.0 assays were run. Here immunoSEQ multiplex PCR was the method, and the copy in TCRdb shows in-frame clones only, minus some. The sample has approximately 32,000 clones; about four fifths are singletons. The specimen was unsorted PBMCs, collected 0.4 years before starting antiretroviral therapy. Receptor source: a man aged 18 to 29 with HIV.

This chain links TRBV27 with TRBJ1-5; D ambiguous. The CDR3 extends over 15 amino acids. In germline, CDR1 is MNHEY, CDR2 SMNVEV (reference sequence). The ends were cut back, 6 bases at V and 4 bases at J, with 16 bases in the middle. The CDR3 region is CASSPDPGGNQPQHF. The CDR3 bases are TGTGCCAGCAGCCCGGACCCCGGAGGTAATCAGCCCCAGCATTTT.

This clone occurred a few times. The V and J genes are TRBV7-2 and TRBJ2-1; D gene unclear. Deletions cut 5 bases from V and 7 bases from J, with 12 bases between. The CDR3 has 13 residues. The germline V gene encodes CDR1 SGHTA and CDR2 FQGNSA. DNA of the CDR3: TGTGCCAGCAGCCCAATCTACCGTAATGAGCAGTTCTTC. Translation: CASSPIYRNEQFF.

The chain couples TRBV7-2 to TRBJ2-7, with 9 bases identical to TRBD2. CDR1 is SGHTA and CDR2 is FQGNSA in the germline V gene. With V trimmed by 3 bases and J by 7 bases, 10 bases remained unmatched. This CDR3 is 15 amino acids long. The CDR3 reads CASSFSPGLAGEQYF. In nucleotides, the CDR3 is TGTGCCAGCAGCTTTAGCCCGGGACTAGCAGGGGAGCAGTACTTC.

This clone appeared a single time. The rearrangement joins TRBV2 to TRBJ2-1; D gene uncertain. The germline CDR1 and CDR2 sequences are SNHLY and FYNNEI. Trimming stripped 0 bases from V and 10 bases from J, with 10 bases between. The CDR3 runs 13 residues. CDR3 in amino acids: CASSEAFKREQFF. CDR3 nucleotide sequence: TGTGCCAGCAGTGAAGCCTTCAAAAGGGAGCAGTTCTTC.

This clone was counted a single time. The J gene is TRBJ1-1, the V gene TRBV2; the D gene is possibly TRBD1 (5 bases). CDR1 is SNHLY, CDR2 FYNNEI, per germline. This CDR3 region has 10 residues. Trimming removed 6 bases from V and 10 bases from J, with 9 bases in between. CDR3 protein: CASRGAAAFF. The CDR3 bases are TGTGCCAGCAGAGGGGCAGCAGCTTTCTTT.

This chain connects TRBV4-1 to TRBJ2-2; 11 bases are a match to TRBD1. Unmatched junction bases numbered 7, after V lost 4 bases and J lost 6 bases. The CDR3 runs 16 residues. Germline V lookup: CDR1 MGHRA, CDR2 YSYEKL. The CDR3 spells CASSPGQGAYSGELFF. The CDR3 DNA reads TGCGCCAGCAGCCCAGGACAGGGGGCTTATTCCGGGGAGCTGTTTTTT.

This chain links TRBV28 with TRBJ1-2, with TRBD1 identical over 8 bases. CDR1 MDHEN and CDR2 SYDVKM come from the germline V gene. V dropped 3 bases and J dropped 0; count of bases not matched to a gene: 9. This CDR3 has 17 residues. The CDR3: CASSFVPGGASNYGYTF. DNA for the CDR3: TGTGCCAGCAGTTTTGTTCCAGGGGGCGCCTCTAACTATGGCTACACCTTC.

This clone was counted only a few times. V is TRBV10-3 and J is TRBJ1-5, with D possibly being TRBD1 (6 bases). Germline CDR1 is ENHRY and CDR2 is SYGVKD. The V end lost 5 bases, the J end lost 7 bases, and 12 bases lay between the germline ends. The length of the CDR3 is 13 residues. In nucleotides, the CDR3 is TGTGCCATCAGTAGGGGGGCAGGGCAGCCCCAGCATTTT. This sequence encodes CAISRGAGQPQHF.

This clone occurred a few times. The chain recombines TRBV18 with TRBJ1-1; D is unresolved. The V and J ends lost 4 bases and 14 bases respectively, with 20 bases between them. Germline V gene lookup returns CDR1 KGHSH and CDR2 LQKENI. CDR3 size: 13 residues. The CDR3 region is CASSRPGTDLLFF. CDR3 sequence (DNA): TGTGCCAGCTCACGACCTGGTACCGACCTGTTGTTCTTT.

The rearrangement joins TRBV6-5 to TRBJ2-3, with D unresolved. V lost 2 bases and J 5 bases, leaving 8 bases between the germline ends. CDR1 is MNHEY, CDR2 SVGAGI, per germline. The CDR3 is made up of 13 amino acids. The CDR3 region is CASSYTAGDTQYF. In DNA form, the CDR3 reads TGTGCCAGCAGTTACACAGCCGGAGATACGCAGTATTTT.

The chain combines TRBV5-1 with TRBJ2-7, with D maybe TRBD2 (5 bases). V lost 4 bases and J lost 2, with 10 bases in between. Germline CDR1 SGHRS, CDR2 YFSETQ. This CDR3 has 13 residues. In nucleotides, the CDR3 is TGCGCCAGCAGCCCGGCGGGCGCCTACGAGCAGTACTTC. This translates into CASSPAGAYEQYF.

The V and J genes are TRBV10-3 and TRBJ1-2; the D is unclear. The CDR3 has 11 residues. Germline V gene sequence: CDR1 ENHRY, CDR2 SYGVKD. Trimming took 7 bases from V and 6 from J, leaving 9 bases between them. The DNA for the CDR3 is TGTGCCATCAAGATTAGGGATGGCTACACCTTC. This encodes CAIKIRDGYTF.

J is TRBJ2-7 and V is TRBV4-3, with 7 bases matching TRBD2. Germline-derived CDR1 and CDR2 are LGHNA and YSLEER. V was clipped by 0 bases and J by 4 bases; unmatched bases: 9. The CDR3 consists of 16 residues. CDR3 bases: TGCGCCAGCAGCCAAGATCTTCGGACTAGACCTTACGAGCAGTACTTC. This codes for CASSQDLRTRPYEQYF.

The sample holds one count of this clone. The gene calls are TRBV7-2 and TRBJ2-7, with TRBD2 matching 11 bases. The V and J ends lost 7 bases and 4 bases, in that order; junction bases with no gene match: 9. CDR1 is SGHTA and CDR2 is FQGNSA in the germline V gene. The CDR3 is 15 amino acids. The CDR3 is CASIQDSGGGYEQYF. CDR3 nucleotides: TGTGCCAGCATCCAAGATAGCGGGGGGGGGTACGAGCAGTACTTC. The full variable domain, with the rest looked up from reference TRBV7-2 and TRBJ2-7, is GAGVSQSPSNKVTEKGKDVELRCDPISGHTALYWYRQSLGQGLEFLIYFQGNSAPDKSGLPSDRFSAERTGGSVSTLTIQRTQQEDSAVYLCASIQDSGGGYEQYFGPGTRLTVT.

In this sample, this clone turned up once. V gene TRBV6-9 combines with J gene TRBJ2-1; the match to TRBD2 covers 13 bases. This CDR3 has 18 residues. Germline trimming cut 5 bases from V and 0 bases from J; bases unmatched to any gene: 7. CDR1 and CDR2 from the germline V gene are MNHGY and SVAAGI. CDR3 sequence reads: CASSRTSGRALSYNEQFF. The CDR3 DNA reads TGTGCCAGCAGTCGAACTAGCGGGAGGGCCCTCTCCTACAATGAGCAGTTCTTC.

This chain joins TRBV11-3 and TRBJ1-1; D uncertain. The CDR3 sequence is 14 residues long. Germline V gene sequence: CDR1 SGHNT, CDR2 YENEEA. V lost 5 bases and J lost 0, with 10 bases in between. The CDR3 DNA is TGTGCCAGCAGCAAAGGACTTATGAACACTGAAGCTTTCTTT. This gives the protein CASSKGLMNTEAFF. The entire variable domain, with the rest obtained from reference TRBV11-3 and TRBJ1-1, is as follows: EAGVVQSPRYKIIEKKQPVAFWCNPISGHNTLYWYLQNLGQGPELLIRYENEEAVDDSQLPKDRFSAERLKGVDSTLKIQPAELGDSAVYLCASSKGLMNTEAFFGQGTRLTVV.

This chain uses TRBV6-1 with TRBJ1-6; D remains ambiguous. Germline V gene sequence: CDR1 MNHNS, CDR2 SASEGT. CDR3 size: 14 residues. V was pared by 11 bases and J by 5 bases, with 16 bases between. CDR3 coding DNA: TGTGCCGTAAGACCGATCGTAAATAATTCACCCCTCCACTTT. Translated, it gives CAVRPIVNNSPLHF.

This chain links TRBV5-1 with TRBJ1-1, with D hard to call. The V gene's germline CDR1 is SGHRS and CDR2 YFSETQ. The CDR3 loop spans 12 amino acids. V was clipped by 3 bases and J by 2 bases, with 5 bases between them. The CDR3 coding sequence is TGCGCCAGCAGCTCCAGAAACACTGAAGCTTTCTTT. Translated, it gives CASSSRNTEAFF.

The chain combines TRBV11-2 with TRBJ2-3; TRBD2 is a possible D gene (5 bases). The CDR3 is made up of 18 amino acids. The V end was cut by 1 base, the J end by 0 bases, with 17 bases between. Germline lookup yields CDR1 SGHAT and CDR2 FQNNGV. CDR3 region: CASSLVGVRTPSTDTQYF. CDR3 nucleotide sequence: TGTGCCAGCAGCTTAGTCGGGGTGCGAACTCCTAGCACAGATACGCAGTATTTT.

The chain uses TRBV30 and TRBJ2-3; D assignment may be TRBD1 or TRBD2 (5 bases each). The V end lost 5 bases, the J end lost 1 base, and 13 bases lay between the germline ends. Germline CDR1 and CDR2: GTSNPN and SVGIG (reference sequence). The CDR3 contains 14 residues. CDR3: CAWYRGEGTDTQYF. CDR3 coding DNA: TGTGCCTGGTACCGGGGCGAAGGCACAGATACGCAGTATTTT.

The chain links TRBV7-2 to TRBJ1-2; 7 bases are a match to TRBD1. J gave up 6 bases and V 0 bases, and 1 base lay outside the gene matches. Germline values: CDR1 SGHTA, CDR2 FQGNSA. This CDR3 has 13 residues. The CDR3 region is CASSLAQGNGYTF. CDR3 in DNA: TGTGCCAGCAGCTTAGCACAGGGGAATGGCTACACCTTC.

This clone was seen only once. The chain links TRBV5-4 to TRBJ2-6; D remains unclear. Germline CDR1 is SGHNT and CDR2 is YYREEE (reference sequence). The CDR3 loop spans 15 amino acids. V was cut by 0 bases and J by 1 base, with 5 bases left in between. CDR3 loop: CASSLGSSGANVLTF. In nucleotides, the CDR3 is TGTGCCAGCAGCTTGGGAAGTTCTGGGGCCAACGTCCTGACTTTC.

There are a few counts of this clone. The J gene is TRBJ2-2, the V gene TRBV9; the D gene could be TRBD1 or TRBD2 (5 bases each). V lost 3 bases to trimming and J lost 6 bases, with 9 bases between them. Germline V gene lookup returns CDR1 SGDLS and CDR2 YYNGEE. CDR3 length equals 13 residues. The CDR3 sequence is CASSARGAGELFF. The CDR3 DNA reads TGTGCCAGCAGCGCCAGAGGGGCCGGGGAGCTGTTTTTT.

This chain joins TRBV6-1 and TRBJ1-4; D perhaps matches TRBD1 (5 bases). With 5 bases removed from V and 3 bases from J, the gap between germline ends came to 10 bases. The germline V gene has CDR1 MNHNS and CDR2 SASEGT. This CDR3 is 14 amino acids long. The CDR3 nucleotides read TGTGCCAGCAGTCCAGGGTGGTCTAATGAAAAACTGTTTTTT. Translated: CASSPGWSNEKLFF.

The chain is built from TRBV7-2 and TRBJ1-3; D not resolved. Germline V lookup: CDR1 SGHTA, CDR2 FQGNSA. The CDR3 totals 15 residues. The ends were cut back, 1 base at V and 4 bases at J, with 11 bases in the middle. The CDR3 DNA follows: TGTGCCAGCAGCTTAGTGGGAGGGCAAGGAAACACCATATATTTT. Encoded protein: CASSLVGGQGNTIYF.

The V gene is TRBV19, the J gene TRBJ1-3, with 8 bases lining up with TRBD1. There are 15 residues in the CDR3. Trimming removed 4 bases from V and 2 bases from J; junction bases left unmatched: 4. Germline V gives CDR1 LNHDA, CDR2 SQIVND (reference sequence). The DNA for the CDR3 is TGTGCCAGTAGTAAAACAGGGGGAACTGGAAACACCATATATTTT. This codes for CASSKTGGTGNTIYF. Full variable domain (remainder filled in from reference TRBV19 and TRBJ1-3): DGGITQSPKYLFRKEGQNVTLSCEQNLNHDAMYWYRQDPGQGLRLIYYSQIVNDFQKGDIAEGYSVSREKKESFPLTVTSAQKNPTAFYLCASSKTGGTGNTIYFGEGSWLTVV.

Only a few counts were recorded for this clone. At one end, the junction sequence differs from germline, possibly due to a read error. The rearrangement uses TRBV11-2 and TRBJ2-3; D is unresolved. The CDR3 contains 15 residues. CDR1 is SGHAT, CDR2 FQNNGV, per germline. Here the CDR3 reads CASSQDMVGTDTQYF. The CDR3 DNA sequence: TGCGCCAGCAGCCAAGACATGGTAGGGACAGATACGCAGTATTTT.

This chain connects TRBV19 to TRBJ2-7; TRBD2 matches 7 bases. CDR1 and CDR2 from the germline V gene are LNHDA and SQIVND (reference sequence). The CDR3 extends over 15 amino acids. J lost 0 bases, V lost 7 bases, and 9 bases had no gene match. As DNA, the CDR3 is TGTGCCAGTAAGCCTAGCGGAGTGAGCTCCTACGAGCAGTACTTC. It translates to CASKPSGVSSYEQYF. The whole variable domain, remainder taken from reference TRBV19 and TRBJ2-7, is DGGITQSPKYLFRKEGQNVTLSCEQNLNHDAMYWYRQDPGQGLRLIYYSQIVNDFQKGDIAEGYSVSREKKESFPLTVTSAQKNPTAFYLCASKPSGVSSYEQYFGPGTRLTVT.

The V and J genes are TRBV4-1 and TRBJ2-1, with D possibly being TRBD1 (6 bases). Germline CDR1 and CDR2: MGHRA and YSYEKL. V lost 4 bases, J lost 8 bases, and 18 bases lay in between. The length of the CDR3 is 15 residues. The CDR3 loop reads CASSPRQTRGDEQFF. Here the CDR3 DNA reads TGCGCCAGCAGCCCTCGACAGACCAGGGGCGATGAGCAGTTCTTC.

This chain joins TRBV7-3 and TRBJ1-1; a weak D match, TRBD1 (5 bases). V was trimmed by 0 bases and J by 2 bases, leaving 13 bases between them. Germline V gives CDR1 SGHTA, CDR2 FQGTGA. This CDR3 contains 16 residues. The CDR3 region is CASSLTGRVRNTEAFF. In DNA, the CDR3 is TGTGCCAGCAGCTTAACGGGCAGGGTCCGAAACACTGAAGCTTTCTTT.

The chain is built from TRBV7-2 and TRBJ2-1; tentative D call: TRBD1 (5 bases). This CDR3 has 13 residues. Germline loops: CDR1 SGHTA, CDR2 FQGNSA. Between the trimmed V and J ends, which lost 5 bases and 3 bases, there was a span of 8 bases. The DNA for the CDR3 is TGTGCCAGCAGCCCACAGGTCTACAATGAGCAGTTCTTC. It encodes CASSPQVYNEQFF.

This sequence joins TRBV4-3 and TRBJ1-1; 7 bases match TRBD1. This CDR3 is built from 18 residues. V lost 3 bases to trimming and J lost 6 bases; unmatched junction nucleotides: 19. CDR1 and CDR2 from the germline V gene are LGHNA and YSLEER. The CDR3 DNA follows: TGCGCCAGCAGCCATTCCCCCGGGACAGCCATAGGGAAGGCTGAAGCTTTCTTT. It is translated as CASSHSPGTAIGKAEAFF.